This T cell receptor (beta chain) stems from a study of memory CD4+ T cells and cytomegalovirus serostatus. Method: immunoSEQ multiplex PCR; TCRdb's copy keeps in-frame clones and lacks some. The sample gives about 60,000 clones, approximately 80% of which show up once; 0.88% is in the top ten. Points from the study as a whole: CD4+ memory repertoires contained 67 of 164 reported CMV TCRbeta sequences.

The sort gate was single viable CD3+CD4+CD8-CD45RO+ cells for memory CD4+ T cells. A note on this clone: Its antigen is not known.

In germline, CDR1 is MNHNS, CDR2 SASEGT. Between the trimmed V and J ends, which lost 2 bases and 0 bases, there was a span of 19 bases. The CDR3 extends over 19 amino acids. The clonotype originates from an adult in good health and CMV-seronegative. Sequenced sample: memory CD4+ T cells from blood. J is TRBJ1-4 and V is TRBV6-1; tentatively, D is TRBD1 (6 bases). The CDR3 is CASSEWAQTGLATNEKLFF. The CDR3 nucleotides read TGTGCCAGCAGTGAATGGGCACAAACAGGGCTCGCAACTAATGAAAAACTGTTTTTT.